These T cell receptor beta chains were read from a single sample in a study of OX40 agonist ivuxolimab in advanced cancers. Data came from immunoSEQ multiplex PCR; TCRdb stores just in-frame clones and leaves some out. The repertoire holds about 18,000 clones, 70% to 90% seen once, with approximately 60% in the top ten. Source: CD4+ or CD8+ T cells sorted from blood, taken in a trial of the OX40 agonist ivuxolimab. These receptors were taken from an adult with an advanced solid tumor such as melanoma, head and neck, liver or kidney cancer. The conserved cysteine and the conserved F or W are not part of the CDR3 here. D genes are given only for firm matches.

J gene | D gene | V gene | CDR3 protein
TRBJ2-7 | NA | TRBV27 | ASSLLGGPEQY
TRBJ1-2 | NA | TRBV19 | ASSLSGVEGYT
TRBJ1-2 | NA | TRBV9 | ASSSVGEGYGYT
TRBJ2-1 | TRBD1 | TRBV7-2 | ASSLVQGVYNEQF
TRBJ2-7 | NA | TRBV11-2 | ASSLSGHEQY
TRBJ2-1 | TRBD2 | TRBV7-2 | ASSFYTGGGSYNEQF
TRBJ2-3 | TRBD2 | TRBV7-2 | ASSPGGAGLAGDTQY
TRBJ2-1 | NA | TRBV7-9 | ASSLVQGTLYNEQF
TRBJ2-7 | NA | TRBV7-6 | ASSLSPYEQY
TRBJ2-1 | TRBD2 | TRBV7-9 | ASSQGLAGGDEQF
TRBJ2-7 | NA | TRBV27 | ASSPALGSLYEQY
TRBJ1-1 | NA | TRBV4-2 | ASSQAGGLGNTEAF
TRBJ2-7 | NA | TRBV5-1 | ASSLRTENYEQY
TRBJ2-7 | TRBD1 | TRBV19 | ASSPGTGVSYEQY
TRBJ1-2 | NA | TRBV9 | ASSAGTRYT
TRBJ1-1 | NA | TRBV5-6 | ASIDKTEAF
TRBJ1-1 | NA | TRBV5-1 | ASSLVWGPFIPFEAF
TRBJ2-1 | TRBD2 | TRBV2 | ASSEGTSGNNEQF
TRBJ2-1 | TRBD2 | TRBV6-1 | ASSQTSGGADEQF
TRBJ2-7 | TRBD1 | TRBV5-4 | ASRDRDRELYEQY
TRBJ2-5 | NA | TRBV29-1 | SVDLGLETQY
TRBJ2-1 | NA | TRBV27 | ASRIQEFSYNEQF
TRBJ2-1 | TRBD1 | TRBV7-9 | ASSLQGVDF
TRBJ2-1 | TRBD2 | TRBV29-1 | SVDTAGENYNEQF
TRBJ2-1 | NA | TRBV5-1 | ASSLLGDYNEQF
TRBJ2-7 | TRBD1 | TRBV6-5 | ASRAGTGGYEQY
TRBJ2-2 | NA | TRBV29-1 | SVLGTGELF
TRBJ2-2 | NA | TRBV6-4 | ASSSLATGELF
TRBJ2-5 | NA | TRBV6-5 | ASTSYQETQY
TRBJ1-1 | NA | TRBV19 | ASGTVNTEAF
TRBJ2-6 | NA | TRBV6-5 | ASSYQGGANVLT
TRBJ1-1 | NA | TRBV7-6 | ASSPAQLTEAF
TRBJ2-1 | NA | TRBV5-6 | ASSWVDEQF
TRBJ1-2 | TRBD1 | TRBV28 | ASTQSTGQFDGYT
TRBJ2-2 | TRBD2 | TRBV2 | ASSVAGPDTGELF
TRBJ2-5 | TRBD1 | TRBV4-1 | ASSPGTGDQETQY
TRBJ2-7 | NA | TRBV5-4 | ASSLGRQRHVEQY